The T cell receptor beta chain described here comes from a study of cytomegalovirus exposure and HLA in healthy donors. The V segment lost 1 base and the J segment 1 base; nucleotides outside the gene matches: 1. Germline V gene lookup returns CDR1 GTSNPN and CDR2 SVGIG (reference sequence). The CDR3 totals 14 residues. This PCR relied on a set of 60 Vbeta primers and 13 Jbeta primers. Data came from immunoSEQ multiplex PCR; TCRdb stores just in-frame clones and leaves some out. Of some 140,000 clones in the sample, 60% to 85% are singletons; the top ten hold over 3%. V and J are TRBV30 and TRBJ2-7, with 10 bases aligning to TRBD1. The sequenced sample was PBMCs. This TCR derives from a woman in her 40s in good health and CMV-seronegative. CDR3: CAWSGTGGSYEQYF. The CDR3 bases are TGTGCCTGGAGTGGGACAGGGGGATCCTACGAGCAGTACTTC.